This TCR beta chain was documented in a study of cytomegalovirus exposure and HLA in healthy donors. Study outcomes and limitations: Earlier results showed most TCR beta V segments being productive about 90% or about 30% of the time.

Primers: 60 Vbeta forward and 13 Jbeta reverse. Assay: immunoSEQ multiplex PCR; the TCRdb copy retains only in-frame clones and omits some. The table has some 85,000 clones, around 85% seen once; the top ten hold under 2.5%. Comment on this clone: Antigen specificity is unknown.

The sequence was collected from a man aged 18 to 35 in good health and CMV-seronegative. The sample consisted of PBMCs.

The CDR3 sequence: CASSVGHREQYF. The CDR3 DNA reads as TGTGCCAGCAGCGTAGGACACCGAGAGCAGTACTTC. This rearrangement joins TRBV6-1 to TRBJ2-7, with D tentatively TRBD1 (5 bases). With 6 bases removed from V and 7 bases from J, the gap between germline ends came to 13 bases. Germline V CDR1 and CDR2: MNHNS, SASEGT. This CDR3 spans 12 amino acids.